The 10 T cell receptor beta chains reported below all come from one sample, sequenced in a study of shared clonotypes between healthy human individuals. Sequencing was performed with immunoSEQ multiplex PCR; in TCRdb, only in-frame clones are kept and a portion is missing. The table has about 1.5 million clones, 95% to 99% seen once. What was sequenced was naive CD4+ T cells sorted from blood. Subset in this sample: CD45RA+ positively selected. The receptor source for this set is a man aged 25-40 years in good health.

The V gene is TRBV28, the J gene TRBJ1-4; D unresolved. CDR1 and CDR2 from the germline V gene are MDHEN and SYDVKM. The CDR3 runs 13 residues. V dropped 3 bases and J dropped 8 bases, with 10 bases sitting between them. Written as DNA, the CDR3 is TGTGCCAGCAGTTTGCCGACATGGGAAAAACTGTTTTTT. Its translation: CASSLPTWEKLFF.

V is TRBV9 and J is TRBJ2-7; TRBD2 matches 9 bases. Germline-derived CDR1 and CDR2 are SGDLS and YYNGEE. This CDR3 has 15 amino acids. Germline trimming cut 0 bases from V and 3 bases from J; bases unmatched to any gene: 4. CDR3 in DNA: TGTGCCAGCAGCGTAGACAGCGGGAGGCTCTACGAGCAGTACTTC. Amino acid sequence: CASSVDSGRLYEQYF.

The J gene is TRBJ2-7, the V gene TRBV18; D ambiguous. V shed 2 bases and J shed 3 bases, with 11 bases lying between them. The CDR3 is 14 residues long. Germline values: CDR1 KGHSH, CDR2 LQKENI. CDR3 loop: CASSPALTDYEQYF. CDR3 in DNA: TGTGCCAGCTCACCAGCACTCACCGACTACGAGCAGTACTTC.

V is TRBV4-1 and J is TRBJ2-2, with no clear D. V lost 1 base and J lost 3, with 6 bases in between. CDR3 length: 14 amino acids. Germline V lookup: CDR1 MGHRA, CDR2 YSYEKL. The CDR3 bases are TGCGCCAGCAGCCAAGGATCCCACACCGGGGAGCTGTTTTTT. This encodes CASSQGSHTGELFF.

The V gene is TRBV7-9, the J gene TRBJ1-3; TRBD1 agrees at 7 bases. The ends lost 5 bases at V and 0 bases at J; junction bases unmatched: 7. The length of the CDR3 is 16 residues. Germline-derived CDR1 and CDR2 are SEHNR and FQNEAQ (reference sequence). CDR3 sequence: CASSGYRGSSGNTIYF. The CDR3 bases are TGTGCCAGCAGCGGGTACAGGGGAAGCTCTGGAAACACCATATATTTT. Supplemented by reference TRBV7-9 and TRBJ1-3, the full variable domain reads DTGVSQNPRHKITKRGQNVTFRCDPISEHNRLYWYRQTLGQGPEFLTYFQNEAQLEKSRLLSDRFSAERPKGSFSTLEIQRTEQGDSAMYLCASSGYRGSSGNTIYFGEGSWLTVV.

CDR3 residues: CASIKAGGSYEQYF. The DNA for the CDR3 is TGTGCCAGCATTAAAGCGGGCGGGAGCTACGAGCAGTACTTC. The rearrangement uses TRBV7-9 and TRBJ2-7; 7 nucleotides align to TRBD2. V dropped 7 bases and J dropped 3; count of bases not matched to a gene: 9. Germline V gene lookup returns CDR1 SEHNR and CDR2 FQNEAQ (reference sequence). The CDR3 runs to 14 residues.

The V call is TRBV7-6, the J call TRBJ2-1; 8 positions match TRBD2. Germline V CDR1 and CDR2: SGHVS, FNYEAQ. V lost 2 bases, J lost 9 bases, and 15 bases stayed unmatched. The CDR3 is 17 amino acids. The CDR3 spells CASSLRGGRIGKGEQFF. CDR3 nucleotide sequence: TGTGCCAGCAGCTTACGGGGGGGGCGGATAGGGAAAGGTGAGCAGTTCTTC.

The rearrangement uses TRBV7-9 and TRBJ1-1; 9 bases are shared with TRBD1. Germline CDR1 and CDR2: SEHNR and FQNEAQ (reference sequence). The CDR3 is made up of 19 amino acids. V lost 4 bases, J lost 1 base, and 16 bases stayed unmatched. CDR3 nucleotides: TGTGCCAGCAGCTCCGAGCCCGACGGGACAGGGCGGGGGAACACTGAAGCTTTCTTT. This codes for CASSSEPDGTGRGNTEAFF.

The CDR3 is CASTIVQETQYF. The CDR3 coding sequence is TGTGCCAGCACAATAGTTCAAGAGACCCAGTACTTC. V and J are TRBV6-1 and TRBJ2-5; no clear D gene. V lost 7 bases to trimming and J lost 2 bases, with 8 bases between them. The CDR3 loop spans 12 amino acids. The germline gives CDR1 MNHNS, CDR2 SASEGT.

The gene calls are TRBV4-1 and TRBJ2-7; 8 bases fit TRBD2. CDR1 is MGHRA, CDR2 YSYEKL, per germline. J gave up 6 bases and V 0 bases, and 13 bases lay outside the gene matches. The CDR3 sequence is 17 residues long. In nucleotides, the CDR3 is TGCGCCAGCAGCCAAGAAATAACCGGGGGGGCGAAGGGCGAGCAGTACTTC. This codes for CASSQEITGGAKGEQYF.